One and the same sample provided the 16 T cell receptor beta chains below, sequenced in a study of OX40 agonist ivuxolimab in advanced cancers. The table came from immunoSEQ multiplex PCR; TCRdb's copy has only in-frame clones and leaves some out. The sample lists 40,000 to 50,000 clones, under 90% occurring once. The sequences come from CD4+ or CD8+ T cells sorted from blood, collected in a trial of the OX40 agonist ivuxolimab. The source of these receptors is an adult with an advanced solid tumor such as melanoma, head and neck, liver or kidney cancer.

The chain couples TRBV5-1 to TRBJ2-7; possibly TRBD2 for D (6 bases). Germline CDR1 is SGHRS and CDR2 is YFSETQ. V lost 4 bases to trimming and J lost 2 bases, with 10 bases between them. There are 13 residues in the CDR3. CDR3 region: CASSMGLPYEQYF. CDR3 in DNA: TGCGCCAGCAGCATGGGACTTCCCTACGAGCAGTACTTC. Supplemented by reference TRBV5-1 and TRBJ2-7, the full variable domain reads KAGVTQTPRYLIKTRGQQVTLSCSPISGHRSVSWYQQTPGQGLQFLFEYFSETQRNKGNFPGRFSGRQFSNSRSEMNVSTLELGDSALYLCASSMGLPYEQYFGPGTRLTVT.

This clone was detected only a few times. A junction end diverges from the germline sequence, so it may reflect a read error. The chain carries TRBV7-7 and TRBJ2-1; 11 bases are shared with TRBD1. This CDR3 has 14 amino acids. Germline V CDR1 and CDR2: SSHAT, FNYEAQ (reference sequence). The chain's CDR3 is CASSGGTGGYEQFF. The CDR3 bases are TGTGCTAGCAGCGGAGGGACAGGGGGTTATGAGCAGTTCTTC. Together with reference TRBV7-7 and TRBJ2-1, the CDR3 gives the full variable domain: GAGVSQSPRYKVTKRGQDVTLRCDPISSHATLYWYQQALGQGPEFLTYFNYEAQPDKSGLPSDRFSAERPEGSISTLTIQRTEQRDSAMYRCASSGGTGGYEQFFGPGTRLTVL.

This sequence joins TRBV5-1 and TRBJ2-3, with no clear D. Trimming removed 4 bases at V and 4 bases at J, with 19 bases between. The CDR3 is 16 residues long. The germline gives CDR1 SGHRS, CDR2 YFSETQ. CDR3 protein: CASSRAGDVGADTQYF. CDR3 bases: TGCGCCAGCAGCCGGGCTGGAGATGTCGGAGCAGATACGCAGTATTTT.

The V gene is TRBV28, the J gene TRBJ2-7; D is unresolved. V was clipped by 4 bases and J by 1 base, with 11 bases between them. From germline, CDR1 is MDHEN and CDR2 SYDVKM. The CDR3 length is 14 residues. CDR3 nucleotide sequence: TGTGCCAGCAGTTCCCTAACTCCGTCCTACGAGCAGTACTTC. It specifies CASSSLTPSYEQYF. The entire variable domain, with the rest obtained from reference TRBV28 and TRBJ2-7, is as follows: DVKVTQSSRYLVKRTGEKVFLECVQDMDHENMFWYRQDPGLGLRLIYFSYDVKMKEKGDIPEGYSVSREKKERFSLILESASTNQTSMYLCASSSLTPSYEQYFGPGTRLTVT.

The chain carries TRBV30 and TRBJ2-2; 9 nucleotides align to TRBD1. The V gene's germline CDR1 is GTSNPN and CDR2 SVGIG (reference sequence). The ends lost 8 bases at V and 4 bases at J; junction bases unmatched: 8. The CDR3 length is 14 residues. The CDR3 DNA is TGTGCCCGAACAGGGGGCGCAGGCACCGGGGAGCTGTTTTTT. It specifies CARTGGAGTGELFF. Full variable domain (rest looked up from reference TRBV30 and TRBJ2-2): SQTIHQWPATLVQPVGSPLSLECTVEGTSNPNLYWYRQAAGRGLQLLFYSVGIGQISSEVPQNLSASRPQDRQFILSSKKLLLSDSGFYLCARTGGAGTGELFFGEGSRLTVL.

This clone was seen only once. CDR3 in DNA: TGTGCCAGCAGTTTATCGGGGAGGTGGAACAATCAGCCCCAGCATTTT. Translation: CASSLSGRWNNQPQHF. V usage is TRBV28 and J usage is TRBJ1-5; D ambiguous. With 1 base removed from V and 3 bases from J, the gap between germline ends came to 13 bases. The CDR3 has 16 residues. Germline V gives CDR1 MDHEN, CDR2 SYDVKM.

This clone was seen a single time. The genes are TRBV6-5 and TRBJ2-5; D possibly corresponds to TRBD2 (6 bases). Near its end, the DNA agrees better with TRBJ2-7, so the J call may be wrong. The CDR3 spans 14 residues. Germline lookup yields CDR1 MNHEY and CDR2 SVGAGI. The CDR3 DNA reads as TGTGCCAGCAGTGCCGGGGGTCTTCCTTACGAGCAGTACTTC. Translation gives CASSAGGLPYEQYF.

The chain is built from TRBV11-3 and TRBJ2-3; D is perhaps TRBD2 (5 bases). The CDR3 has 15 residues. Germline CDR1 is SGHNT and CDR2 is YENEEA. With 1 base removed from V and 1 base from J, the gap between germline ends came to 9 bases. CDR3 bases: TGTGCCAGCAGCTTAGGGCGGGCCCGCACAGATACGCAGTATTTT. This sequence encodes CASSLGRARTDTQYF.

This chain connects TRBV2 to TRBJ2-7; no firm D call. The CDR3 spans 13 residues. Trimming cost V 2 bases and J 3 bases, with 8 bases left between them. CDR1 and CDR2 from the germline V gene are SNHLY and FYNNEI. The CDR3 spells CASSEQMFYEQYF. The CDR3 nucleotides are TGTGCCAGCAGTGAACAGATGTTCTACGAGCAGTACTTC.

In its sample, this clone was seen a few times. The chain is built from TRBV28 and TRBJ2-5; 10 bases fit TRBD2. The germline CDR1 and CDR2 sequences are MDHEN and SYDVKM. With 10 bases clipped from V and 5 bases from J, the junction kept 13 bases outside the gene matches. The CDR3 loop spans 15 amino acids. The CDR3 region is CATNPQREGRETQYF. In DNA form, the CDR3 reads TGTGCCACCAACCCTCAGCGGGAGGGCCGCGAGACCCAGTACTTC.

The rearrangement links TRBV29-1 to TRBJ1-3; D call uncertain. Germline CDR1 SQVTM, CDR2 ANQGSEA. The V and J ends lost 6 bases and 0 bases respectively, with 12 bases between them. The CDR3 consists of 14 residues. The CDR3 region has the DNA TGCAGCGTGCGGACGGGAAGCTCTGGAAACACCATATATTTT. Translated, it gives CSVRTGSSGNTIYF. Full variable domain (missing parts from reference TRBV29-1 and TRBJ1-3): SAVISQKPSRDICQRGTSLTIQCQVDSQVTMMFWYRQQPGQSLTLIATANQGSEATYESGFVIDKFPISRPNLTFSTLTVSNMSPEDSSIYLCSVRTGSSGNTIYFGEGSWLTVV.

This chain links TRBV18 with TRBJ2-1; 8 bases match TRBD1. CDR1 and CDR2 (germline): KGHSH, LQKENI. Trimming removed 0 bases from V and 6 bases from J; junction bases left unmatched: 7. The CDR3 is made up of 16 amino acids. The CDR3 DNA reads TGTGCCAGCTCACCACCCCCCCTCACAGGGGGCAATGAGCAGTTCTTC. Its translation is CASSPPPLTGGNEQFF. Full variable domain (rest looked up from reference TRBV18 and TRBJ2-1): NAGVMQNPRHLVRRRGQEARLRCSPMKGHSHVYWYRQLPEEGLKFMVYLQKENIIDESGMPKERFSAEFPKEGPSILRIQQVVRGDSAAYFCASSPPPLTGGNEQFFGPGTRLTVL.

The J gene is TRBJ2-7, the V gene TRBV11-2; the D gene is possibly TRBD1 (5 bases). Germline V lookup: CDR1 SGHAT, CDR2 FQNNGV. CDR3 length equals 15 residues. V was trimmed by 1 base and J by 2 bases, leaving 12 bases between them. CDR3 sequence (DNA): TGTGCCAGCAGCTTAGTCTTGCAGGGCGCCTACGAGCAGTACTTC. Translated, it gives CASSLVLQGAYEQYF.

There are a few counts of this clone. The V call is TRBV7-9, the J call TRBJ1-1, with 8 bases matching TRBD1. Per the germline V gene, CDR1 is SEHNR and CDR2 is FQNEAQ (reference sequence). The CDR3 is made up of 15 amino acids. After removal of 5 bases from V and 4 bases from J, the junction contained 9 bases not matched to a gene. This CDR3 is CASSPFGQGITEAFF. In DNA form, the CDR3 reads TGTGCCAGCAGCCCCTTCGGACAGGGTATCACTGAAGCTTTCTTT.

This chain joins TRBV11-2 and TRBJ2-3, with 9 nucleotides matching TRBD2. The CDR3 covers 16 residues. Trimming cost V 4 bases and J 2 bases; bases outside gene matches: 7. The germline V gene has CDR1 SGHAT and CDR2 FQNNGV. CDR3: CASSSSTSGATDTQYF. The CDR3, as DNA: TGTGCCAGCAGCTCCTCGACTAGCGGAGCCACAGATACGCAGTATTTT.

The chain combines TRBV6-5 with TRBJ1-4; 10 nucleotides align to TRBD1. V lost 6 bases to trimming and J lost 6 bases; unmatched junction nucleotides: 4. The germline CDR1 and CDR2 sequences are MNHEY and SVGAGI. This CDR3 has 14 residues. CDR3 DNA: TGTGCCAGCAGCAGACAGGGGGCGGATGAAAAACTGTTTTTT. Encoded protein: CASSRQGADEKLFF.